The clone carrying this T cell receptor beta chain was seen a few times. No antigen is known for it. The sample belongs to a study of cytomegalovirus exposure and HLA in healthy donors. Study-wide points: The study listed roughly 160 cytomegalovirus-associated TCR beta chains.

Germline V gives CDR1 SGHRS, CDR2 YFSETQ. This CDR3 spans 13 amino acids. The V and J ends lost 5 bases and 10 bases, in that order; junction bases with no gene match: 6. The PCR ran on 60 Vbeta and 13 Jbeta primers. Only in-frame clones appear in the TCRdb table, and some are missing; sequencing was by immunoSEQ multiplex PCR. The sample lists some 150,000 clones, roughly 86% seen once, with about 3.4% in the top ten. This chain connects TRBV5-1 to TRBJ2-1, with 10 bases fitting TRBD1. The TCR comes from a man aged 18 to 29 in good health and CMV-seropositive. Sequenced: PBMCs. In DNA, the CDR3 is TGCGCCAGCAGTCAGACAGGGGGCTGGGAGCAGTTCTTC. Its translation is CASSQTGGWEQFF. Together with reference TRBV5-1 and TRBJ2-1, the CDR3 gives the full variable domain: KAGVTQTPRYLIKTRGQQVTLSCSPISGHRSVSWYQQTPGQGLQFLFEYFSETQRNKGNFPGRFSGRQFSNSRSEMNVSTLELGDSALYLCASSQTGGWEQFFGPGTRLTVL.